The clone carrying this TCR beta chain was detected once. The target antigen is unknown. This entry is derived from a study of cytomegalovirus exposure and HLA in healthy donors. About the study: An earlier analysis identified 120 million or so unique TCR beta sequences in approximately 170 million T cells.

CDR1 is SGHAT, CDR2 FQNNGV, per germline. With V trimmed by 6 bases and J by 4 bases, 10 bases remained unmatched. This CDR3 has 17 residues. Study-level findings and limits: In most subjects, TCR beta sequences reportedly gave accurate predictions of HLA-A and HLA-B alleles. Being productive about 87% or about 30% of the time was typical of most TCR beta V segments in an earlier analysis. Most TCR sequences were rare, but some public TCRs occurred in many donors.

PCR employed 60 Vbeta and 13 Jbeta primers. This table comes from immunoSEQ multiplex PCR, and its TCRdb copy is limited to in-frame clones, with some not included. The table has some 67,000 clones, approximately 92% seen once. This sequence joins TRBV11-2 and TRBJ2-3; TRBD2 agrees at 13 bases. The sample taken for sequencing was PBMCs. This clonotype originated in a woman between 25 and 40 years old in good health and CMV-seropositive. CDR3 DNA: TGTGCCAGCAGACCTCCAAGGACTAGCGGGAGCGCAGATACGCAGTATTTT. It codes for CASRPPRTSGSADTQYF. Variable domain in full (rest from reference TRBV11-2 and TRBJ2-3): EAGVAQSPRYKIIEKRQSVAFWCNPISGHATLYWYQQILGQGPKLLIQFQNNGVVDDSQLPKDRFSAERLKGVDSTLKIQPAKLEDSAVYLCASRPPRTSGSADTQYFGPGTRLTVL.